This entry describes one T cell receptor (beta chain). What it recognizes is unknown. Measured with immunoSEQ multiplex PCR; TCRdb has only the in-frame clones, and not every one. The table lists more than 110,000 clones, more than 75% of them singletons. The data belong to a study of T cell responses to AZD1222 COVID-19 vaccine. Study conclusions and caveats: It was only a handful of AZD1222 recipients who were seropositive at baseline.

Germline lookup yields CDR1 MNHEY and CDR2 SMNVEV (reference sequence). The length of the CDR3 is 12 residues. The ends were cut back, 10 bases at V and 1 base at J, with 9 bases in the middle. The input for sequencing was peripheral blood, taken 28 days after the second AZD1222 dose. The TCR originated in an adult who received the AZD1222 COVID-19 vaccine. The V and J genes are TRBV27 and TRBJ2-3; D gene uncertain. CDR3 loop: CATQRGTDTQYF. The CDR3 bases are TGTGCCACCCAAAGGGGCACAGATACGCAGTATTTT.